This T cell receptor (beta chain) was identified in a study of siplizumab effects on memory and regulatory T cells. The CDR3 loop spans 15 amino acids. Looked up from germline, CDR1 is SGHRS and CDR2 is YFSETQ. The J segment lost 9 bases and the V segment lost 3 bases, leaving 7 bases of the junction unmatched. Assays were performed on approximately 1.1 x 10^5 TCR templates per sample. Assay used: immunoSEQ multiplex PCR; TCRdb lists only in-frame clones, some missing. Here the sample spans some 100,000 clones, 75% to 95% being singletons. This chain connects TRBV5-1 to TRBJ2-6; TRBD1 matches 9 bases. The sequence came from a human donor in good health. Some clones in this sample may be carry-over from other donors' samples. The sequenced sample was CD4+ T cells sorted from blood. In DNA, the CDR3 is TGCGCCAGCAGCTCCACGGACAGGGGTGACAACGTCCTGACTTTC. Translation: CASSSTDRGDNVLTF.